This TCR beta chain was observed in a study of cytomegalovirus exposure and HLA in healthy donors. Study results and caveats: As was reported, the classifier diagnosed cytomegalovirus status with high specificity and sensitivity.

This PCR relied on a set of 60 Vbeta primers and 13 Jbeta primers. The assay was immunoSEQ multiplex PCR, and TCRdb's table has in-frame clones only and misses some. The sample consists of around 120,000 clones, about 80% of them appearing once. With respect to this clone: Its antigen is unknown.

This receptor was identified in a man younger than 35 in good health and CMV-seronegative. Sequenced material: PBMCs.

CDR3 sequence: CASSLPGQGAEAFF. CDR3 nucleotides: TGTGCCAGCAGCTTACCGGGACAGGGGGCTGAAGCTTTCTTT. The chain has TRBV7-2 and TRBJ1-1, with 11 bases aligning to TRBD1. The CDR3 runs to 14 residues. CDR1 SGHTA and CDR2 FQGNSA come from the germline V gene. Germline trimming cut 2 bases from V and 6 bases from J; bases unmatched to any gene: 2. Full variable domain (missing parts from reference TRBV7-2 and TRBJ1-1): GAGVSQSPSNKVTEKGKDVELRCDPISGHTALYWYRQSLGQGLEFLIYFQGNSAPDKSGLPSDRFSAERTGGSVSTLTIQRTQQEDSAVYLCASSLPGQGAEAFFGQGTRLTVV.